This TCR beta chain is drawn from a study of control samples from healthy donors and cancer patients. Only in-frame clones appear in the TCRdb table, and some are missing; sequencing was by immunoSEQ multiplex PCR. Of about 160,000 clones detected, approximately 96% appear once; the ten largest clones hold over 6.5%. This TCR came from a woman aged 35 to 49 in good health. The sequencing input was blood.

The CDR3 region is CASSQLTGPRSGNTIYF. The DNA of the CDR3 is TGCGCCAGCAGCCAATTAACCGGCCCTCGCTCTGGAAACACCATATATTTT. J is TRBJ1-3 and V is TRBV4-3; D call uncertain. The CDR3 extends over 17 amino acids. The V and J ends lost 2 bases and 0 bases respectively, with 14 bases between them. CDR1 and CDR2 from the germline V gene are LGHNA and YSLEER.